The subject of this entry is one T cell receptor beta chain. The antigen remains undetermined. The PCR used 60 Vbeta and 13 Jbeta primers. TCRdb's copy holds only in-frame clones and misses some; the assay was immunoSEQ multiplex PCR. The sample contains 150,000 to 200,000 clones, around 85% of which appear only once. The sample originates from a study of cytomegalovirus exposure and HLA in healthy donors. Whole-study context: Early release data held 75 million to 100 million unique TCRs from HLA-typed donors. Study-wide results and caveats: When a later analysis was performed, an Asian-associated ancestry cluster reportedly had fewer N-insertions than the roughly 700-donor mean.

This CDR3 is built from 14 residues. The germline CDR1 and CDR2 sequences are SGHRS and YFSETQ. Trimming left V 0 bases short and J 2 bases short, with 9 bases between. This clonotype was sampled from a man between 18 and 35 years old in good health and CMV-seronegative. Material: PBMCs. This chain connects TRBV5-1 to TRBJ2-7; the D gene is possibly TRBD2 (5 bases). CDR3 sequence (DNA): TGCGCCAGCAGCTTGGAGCGGTACACCTACGAGCAGTACTTC. Translating gives CASSLERYTYEQYF. The full variable domain, in which reference TRBV5-1 and TRBJ2-7 provide the parts outside the CDR3, is KAGVTQTPRYLIKTRGQQVTLSCSPISGHRSVSWYQQTPGQGLQFLFEYFSETQRNKGNFPGRFSGRQFSNSRSEMNVSTLELGDSALYLCASSLERYTYEQYFGPGTRLTVT.